The clone carrying this TCR beta chain was counted between two and nine times. Its target is not known. Mismatch with germline at one junction end may stem from a read error. The record originates from a study of blood T cells in healthy people across ages. Findings and caveats of the study: A greater number of naive CD4+ cells and higher diversity distinguished long-lived donors from aged donors.

A second PCR of 7 to 11 cycles used a sample-barcoded 5' primer and a J-beta primer mix. TCRdb re-analysed the 5' RACE reads in MiXCR, keeping a single row per CDR3 protein. The sample has 750,000 to 850,000 distinct CDR3 sequences, approximately 25% seen once. CDR1 is SGHDT and CDR2 is YYEEEE in the germline V gene. The CDR3 sequence is 15 residues long. Separately, the same data were catalogued under a study of T cells of mothers and their children. This second study says: A slight, non-significant increase in overlap was found for related mother-child pairs relative to unrelated pairs.

This TCR derives from a boy aged 5-17 years in good health. Source material: blood. The J gene is TRBJ1-3, the V gene TRBV5-6, with D perhaps matching TRBD1 (6 bases). CDR3 bases: TGTGTCAGCAGCCGACAGGTCAACTCTGGAAACACCATATATTTT. It is translated as CVSSRQVNSGNTIYF.